This entry is about one T cell receptor beta chain. What it recognizes is unknown. This entry comes from a study of graft-versus-host responses after intestinal transplantation. Study observations and caveats: Detection of GvH clones occurred in recipient marrow, and some had their first appearance in ileum or blood.

Germline-derived CDR1 and CDR2 are MNHEY and SMNVEV (reference sequence). Deletions cut 2 bases from V and 0 bases from J, with 11 bases between. This CDR3 spans 15 amino acids. Assay: immunoSEQ multiplex PCR; the TCRdb copy retains only in-frame clones and omits some. In the table there are approximately 90,000 clones, around 93% of which are singletons. J is TRBJ2-7 and V is TRBV27; tentatively, D is TRBD2 (7 bases). This receptor was taken from a human donor who received an intestinal transplant. The sample consisted of unstimulated CD8+ T cells sorted from spleen or lymph node cells, taken before intestinal transplant. The DNA for the CDR3 is TGTGCCAGCAGTTTAAAGGGGGGGGGCTCCTACGAGCAGTACTTC. Its protein product is CASSLKGGGSYEQYF.